Sequencing of this T cell receptor (beta chain) was carried out in a study of blood T cell repertoires in COVID-19. Germline V CDR1 and CDR2: SGHTA, FQGNSA. V was cut by 2 bases and J by 3 bases, with 14 bases left in between. The CDR3 is 15 residues long. Original methodology: Amplification of reference gene primers provided the estimated nucleated cell counts. Sequencing was performed with immunoSEQ multiplex PCR; in TCRdb, only in-frame clones are kept and a portion is missing. V and J calls and clone size follow that table, whereas D and trimming were derived from the DNA. The data contain about 220,000 clones, approximately 85% of them singletons.

The specimen sequenced was peripheral blood. The sequence derives from a woman aged 70-85 years with COVID-19, enrolled during active disease. The chain uses TRBV7-2 and TRBJ2-7; D uncertain. The CDR3 is CASSLLGSTNYEQYF. CDR3 coding DNA: TGTGCCAGCAGCTTACTCGGTAGCACCAACTACGAGCAGTACTTC.